The TCR beta chain described here comes from a study of blood T cells in healthy people across ages. Whole-study results and caveats: Age showed a roughly linear inverse relationship with TCR beta diversity per million T cells.

Comments on this clonotype: Its target is not known.

CDR1 is KGHSH, CDR2 LQKENI, per germline. This CDR3 comprises 13 residues. V was pared by 0 bases and J by 3 bases, with 6 bases between. The second PCR ran roughly 7 to 12 cycles with a sample-barcoded 5' primer and J-beta primers. TCRdb used MiXCR to reprocess the 5' RACE reads, holding one entry per CDR3 protein. Of some 850,000 distinct CDR3 sequences in the sample, 20% to 30% were seen once. These data are also associated with another study on T cells of mothers and their children.

This chain uses TRBV18 with TRBJ2-7; D perhaps matches TRBD1 (5 bases). The sample was blood. This TCR was sampled from a boy aged 10-17 years in good health. The CDR3 sequence is CASSPPGDYEQYF. In DNA form, the CDR3 reads TGTGCCAGCTCACCACCAGGGGACTACGAGCAGTACTTC.